One sample yielded the 9 T cell receptor beta chains listed below, sequenced in a study of blood T cell repertoires in COVID-19. Profiled with immunoSEQ multiplex PCR; TCRdb holds only in-frame clones, not every one. The data hold 150,000 or so clones, with about 85% observed a single time. Specimen: peripheral blood. These receptors came from a man between 70 and 80 years old who had recovered from COVID-19.

The chain has TRBV6-1 and TRBJ1-5; maybe TRBD1 (6 bases). The CDR3 consists of 16 residues. V lost 0 bases and J 3 bases, leaving 12 bases between the germline ends. Germline CDR1 and CDR2: MNHNS and SASEGT. The DNA of the CDR3 is TGTGCCAGCAGTGAAGCGGGGGGGGCCCCCAATCAGCCCCAGCATTTT. This translates into CASSEAGGAPNQPQHF.

The chain employs TRBV5-1 and TRBJ2-1; 9 bases are a match to TRBD2. The CDR3 totals 15 residues. CDR1 is SGHRS, CDR2 YFSETQ, per germline. V was clipped by 2 bases and J by 10 bases; unmatched bases: 10. In nucleotides, the CDR3 is TGCGCCAGCAGCTTACCTCTAGCGGGATCTCAGGAGCAGTTCTTC. Its translation: CASSLPLAGSQEQFF.

V is TRBV7-2 and J is TRBJ2-1; the D gene is possibly TRBD2 (5 bases). This CDR3 comprises 13 residues. With 8 bases removed from V and 4 bases from J, the gap between germline ends came to 12 bases. Germline-derived CDR1 and CDR2 are SGHTA and FQGNSA. The DNA for the CDR3 is TGTGCCAGCCAGCCTTCGGGGTACAATGAGCAGTTCTTC. This gives the protein CASQPSGYNEQFF.

The rearrangement links TRBV4-1 to TRBJ2-3; D is perhaps TRBD2 (5 bases). V gave up 0 bases and J gave up 2 bases, with 12 bases separating them. The CDR3 consists of 16 residues. CDR1 and CDR2 from the germline V gene are MGHRA and YSYEKL. Here the CDR3 reads CASSQERVGPTDTQYF. The CDR3 nucleotides are TGCGCCAGCAGCCAAGAGAGGGTGGGCCCCACAGATACGCAGTATTTT.

The chain has TRBV12-3 or TRBV12-4 and TRBJ2-7, with a possible D match to TRBD2 (6 bases). The CDR3 extends over 13 amino acids. Trimming removed 8 bases at V and 4 bases at J, with 15 bases between. The CDR3 DNA follows: TGTGCCAGCTGCAAGGGACTGGCTTACGAGCAGTACTTC. Its translation: CASCKGLAYEQYF.

The chain has TRBV28 and TRBJ2-1; 9 nucleotides line up with TRBD2. The V segment lost 10 bases and the J segment 5 bases; nucleotides outside the gene matches: 12. The CDR3 is 15 residues long. The germline gives CDR1 MDHEN, CDR2 SYDVKM. Here the CDR3 reads CATSYEREDDNEQFF. CDR3 sequence (DNA): TGTGCCACCTCTTATGAGCGGGAGGACGACAATGAGCAGTTCTTC.

This clone occurred a few times. This chain uses TRBV13 with TRBJ2-3; 8 bases agree with TRBD2. V was pared by 1 base and J by 3 bases, with 9 bases of the junction left unmatched. Germline-derived CDR1 and CDR2 are PRHDT and FYEKMQ (reference sequence). The CDR3 contains 17 residues. CDR3 bases: TGTGCCAGCAGCTTAGTACTGGCGGGAGGACCGACAGATACGCAGTATTTT. Its protein product is CASSLVLAGGPTDTQYF.

The rearrangement uses TRBV12-2 and TRBJ1-6; TRBD1, the table's D call, lacks a check against the DNA. TRBV12-2 is a pseudogene segment. This CDR3 is 20 amino acids long. The CDR3 protein is CASRPRQKIILSSYNSPLHF. The DNA of the CDR3 is TGTGCAAGTCGCCCGAGACAGAAAATTATTCTGAGCTCCTATAATTCACCCCTCCACTTT.

The chain carries TRBV28 and TRBJ1-1, with D unresolved. CDR3 length: 17 amino acids. The V end lost 5 bases, the J end lost 0 bases, and 19 bases lay between the germline ends. Germline CDR1 reads MDHEN; CDR2 reads SYDVKM. The CDR3 loop reads CASSRGHEEGMNTEAFF. The CDR3 DNA reads as TGTGCCAGCAGTCGGGGTCACGAGGAGGGCATGAACACTGAAGCTTTCTTT.